Included here is one T cell receptor beta chain sequence, with context. This clonotype is termed medium-sized (0.01 to 0.1%). No cognate antigen has been identified for it. Base qualities are not provided; no much larger clone lies one nucleotide away. The data derive from a study of circulating CD8 cells and anti-PD-1 response in melanoma (dated by TCRdb to 2018 to 2021). Turning to the overall study: Patients received nivolumab intravenously at 3 mg/kg every 2 weeks. On on-treatment samples, PD-1 was detected using a biotinylated anti-human IgG4 antibody. Patients with complete or partial responses were classified as responders; those with stable or progressive disease (RECIST v1.1) as non-responders. The melanoma cohort included approximately 13 patients, of whom seven received anti-PD-1 as first-line therapy and six had previously received targeted therapy or immunotherapy. The TCR repertoire analysis was performed on approximately 11 melanoma patients, comprising 7 non-responders and 4 responders.

The investigation overall reported the following: Since no tumor material could be accessed, the researchers instead assessed tumor reactivity using peptide assays on expanded sorted subsets. Only baseline and M1 samples from a small cohort with few responders were used in the published TCR repertoire comparisons. The cohort mixed treatment-naive and previously treated patients, which the authors noted could influence results. Repertoires were largely private between subsets, with under 7.5% of TRB clonotypes shared at M1; sharing was highest between DPOS and TIGIT. Because material was limited, experiments were generally done without replicates. The DNEG repertoire was the most diverse; PD-1 and DPOS showed similar, higher clonality, and TIGIT repertoires were the least diverse.

Four subsets defined by PD-1 and/or TIGIT were sorted from live CD3+CD8+TCRalphabeta+ cells on a BD FACSAria II cell sorter. To characterize relevance to anti-PD-1 therapy response, circulating CD8 T cells were sorted into four subsets based on PD-1 and TIGIT expression. For every sorted CD8 T-cell subset, sequencing covered both the TCR alpha and the TCR beta chains. Peripheral blood was collected at three points: before the first anti-PD-1 injection, after two injections and after four injections. Ficoll gradient centrifugation was used to isolate PBMCs immediately. Until use, PBMCs were kept cryopreserved in liquid nitrogen in RPMI containing roughly 20% FCS and about 9.2% DMSO. After thawing, PBMCs were stained with a viability dye and with antibodies against CD3, CD8alpha, TCRalphabeta, PD-1 and TIGIT. Total RNA was extracted with the RNeasy Kit, and every sample reached a RIN above 7. The listed sequencing device is NextSeq 500. Starting from roughly 16 ng of total RNA, TCR libraries were made with the QIAseq Immune Repertoire RNA Library Kit, Human TCR Panel. The TCR libraries were sequenced on an Illumina NextSeq using a Mid Output V2 kit and asymmetric 261x41 paired-end reads. Every TCR library was diluted down to roughly 4 nM, then pooled, denatured and loaded at approximately 0.99 pM. In the source study's methods: TCR FASTQ files were processed in the QIAGEN GeneGlobe Data Analysis Center, with downstream analysis in R 3.5.2. Clonality was calculated as one minus the Shannon entropy normalized by the log of the number of unique productive sequences. For each subset, Fisher exact tests at 5% FDR were used to find TRA or TRB clonotypes whose abundance differed between baseline and M1. Differentially abundant clonotypes were categorized as emerging, expanding, contracting or non-expanding/contracting. Morisita's overlap index was used to measure how much repertoires overlapped between patients. TCRdb applied fastp at Q25 and MiXCR to the public reads, then kept only in-frame beta chains. Each entry is one CDR3 protein sequence, shown with its most common DNA and genes. None of the V and J calls come from the authors' own analysis; TCRdb made them. In all, the sample holds 450 to 550 distinct CDR3 sequences, and roughly 8.4% of those were seen once. About 40% of the sample rests with the top ten.

This specimen consisted of CD8+ T cells from PBMCs, obtained at baseline or after one month of anti-PD-1 therapy (not recorded which). The receptor's source is a human donor with melanoma.

The nucleotide sequence is given as TGTGCTAGTTTTCACGTAGGCGGGGATGAGAGCCCAGATACGCAGTATTTT. It codes for CASFHVGGDESPDTQYF. The rearranged chain carries TRBV12-5 and TRBJ2-3; the D segment could be TRBD2, given 6 matching bases. The CDR3 contains 17 residues, cysteine and phenylalanine counted. Just CDR3 DNA is preserved here, 51 bases in frame from base 1. V is reduced by 8 bases and J by 4 bases, leaving a spacing of 25 bases between them. Based on the germline V gene, the CDR1 and CDR2 sequences are LGHNT and FRNRAP.